This T cell receptor (beta chain) stems from a study of shared clonotypes between healthy human individuals. Study observations and caveats: Around 5.4% of naive CD4 clonotypes were common to several donors.

The germline V and J ends were trimmed by 0 bases and 3 bases, with 6 bases remaining between them. The CDR3 extends over 12 amino acids. From germline, CDR1 is GTSNPN and CDR2 SVGIG (reference sequence). Note on this clone: No antigen is known for it.

Assay execution proceeded at the deep level. Data came from immunoSEQ multiplex PCR; TCRdb stores just in-frame clones and leaves some out. The sample records around 1.9 million clones, about 93% being singletons. Naivety among CD8 cells was defined by CD45RO negativity and positive CCR7 selection, thereby excluding terminally differentiated effector memory CD45RA+ cells. The V call is TRBV30, the J call TRBJ2-7; D gene uncertain. The clonotype comes from a man between 18 and 29 years old in good health. Some clones in this sample may be carry-over from other donors' samples. The sequenced sample was naive CD8+ T cells from PBMCs. The CDR3 DNA sequence: TGTGCCTGGAGTGTTGCCGACTACGAGCAGTACTTC. Translating gives CAWSVADYEQYF.